This T cell receptor (beta chain) emerged from a study of T cells expressing NK-cell markers (dated by TCRdb to 2018 to 2020). In terms of the full investigation: Fewer than ten donors provided sorted CD3+CD56+NKG2C+, CD3+CD56+NKG2C- and CD3+CD56-NKG2C+ T-cell subsets, whose TCR beta-chain repertoires were profiled. Of the eight sequenced donors, seven were found to be HCMV-seropositive and one was found to be HCMV-seronegative. All eight donors whose samples were sequenced were randomly selected healthy volunteers, three of them men and five women. Libraries were sequenced as 2 x 150 bp reads on Illumina HiSeq 2000/2500, MiSeq or NextSeq. Study-wide findings and limitations: It remained unclear whether the expanded NKG2C-expressing T cell clones were specific for HCMV antigens. Those dominant clonotypes were again the most abundant among CD3+CD56-NKG2C+ cells in a few donors, at roughly 28.3-60.1%. For about 6 donors, the dominant CD3+CD56+NKG2C+ clonotypes were among the top 10 CD8+ clonotypes and accounted for about 1.0-7.5% of CD8+ T cells.

To determine HCMV serostatus, a commercial ELISA kit was used to detect HCMV-specific IgG in serum. Ficoll density gradient centrifugation was used to isolate peripheral blood mononuclear cells from blood. Points on this clonotype: No cognate antigen has been identified for it.

Reading the germline V gene gives CDR1 SGHDT and CDR2 YYEEEE. The CDR3 measures 13 amino acids from cysteine to phenylalanine. Nucleotide data are not available. Instrument on record: Illumina HiSeq 2000. TCR beta cDNA libraries were made by 5'RACE template switching that added a universal primer site and unique molecular identifiers. cDNA synthesis was primed from the TCR beta constant segment and was followed by two successive PCR amplification steps. The original pipeline was this. MIGEC was used to demultiplex reads and group reads by UMI, and MiTCR was used to assemble and quantify clonotypes. To remove erroneous sequences, TCR cDNA sequences were retained only when supported by two or more reads. The tcR package was used for downstream repertoire analysis, with clonotypes matched between fractions based on CDR3 nucleotide sequence plus V segment. VDJmatch was used to annotate antigen specificity against VDJdb, with one amino acid substitution in CDR3 allowed. TCRdb reprocessed the raw reads; every CDR3 protein sequence is a single record, and DNA is not supplied. The V and J calls, along with clone size, are taken from TCRdb and not from the paper's own processing. This sample's table carries 350,000 to 500,000 distinct CDR3 sequences. Of the sample, 7.3% falls within the top ten clones.

The clonotype was recovered from a woman aged 18 to 69 in good health. The sequencing sample was made of blood T cells: a sorted CD56 or NKG2C T cell subset, CD4+ or CD8+ T cells, or bulk PBMC T cells (not recorded which). The rearrangement joined TRBV5-6 to TRBJ2-7. Here the CDR3 is given as CASSGQSSYEQYF.